The 15 T cell receptor beta chains listed next were all sequenced from one sample in a study of cytomegalovirus exposure and HLA in healthy donors. The primer mix had 60 Vbeta and 13 Jbeta primers. Measured with immunoSEQ multiplex PCR; TCRdb has only the in-frame clones, and not every one. The table includes about 130,000 clones, around 80% detected once. Material for sequencing was PBMCs. Source of these receptors: a female donor in good health and CMV-seronegative.

The sample holds one count of this clone. The rearrangement uses TRBV30 and TRBJ2-7; possibly TRBD2 for D (5 bases). The CDR3 has 13 residues. V was shortened by 1 base and J by 6 bases, with 13 bases between the two germline ends. From germline, CDR1 is GTSNPN and CDR2 SVGIG (reference sequence). In DNA form, the CDR3 reads TGTGCCTGGAGTGCGAGGGAGTATGGCGAGCAGTACTTC. This encodes CAWSAREYGEQYF.

This clone was seen a few times. In DNA form, the CDR3 reads TGTGCCATCAGGGGGGGGACGGTGAGCTCTGGGGCCAACGTCCTGACTTTC. It codes for CAIRGGTVSSGANVLTF. The chain uses TRBV10-3 and TRBJ2-6; 7 bases agree with TRBD2. With V trimmed by 6 bases and J by 0 bases, 8 bases remained unmatched. This CDR3 comprises 17 residues. CDR1 is ENHRY and CDR2 is SYGVKD in the germline V gene.

This sequence joins TRBV27 and TRBJ1-5; D possibly corresponds to TRBD1 (6 bases). Germline CDR1 reads MNHEY; CDR2 reads SMNVEV (reference sequence). The CDR3 has 12 residues. V was shortened by 6 bases and J by 10 bases, with 13 bases between the two germline ends. CDR3 sequence (DNA): TGTGCCAGCAGCCCACCGGGACAACCCCAGCATTTT. It codes for CASSPPGQPQHF.

This clone was found a few times. V usage is TRBV11-3 and J usage is TRBJ2-4; 9 nucleotides match TRBD1. CDR1 and CDR2 from the germline V gene are SGHNT and YENEEA. J lost 3 bases, V lost 5 bases, and 8 bases had no gene match. This CDR3 has 16 amino acids. The CDR3 nucleotides are TGTGCCAGCAGCCAAGGACAGGGGATGAGCAAAAACATTCAGTACTTC. It specifies CASSQGQGMSKNIQYF. Together with reference TRBV11-3 and TRBJ2-4, the CDR3 gives the full variable domain: EAGVVQSPRYKIIEKKQPVAFWCNPISGHNTLYWYLQNLGQGPELLIRYENEEAVDDSQLPKDRFSAERLKGVDSTLKIQPAELGDSAVYLCASSQGQGMSKNIQYFGAGTRLSVL.

This chain joins TRBV28 and TRBJ1-2, with TRBD1 as a possible D gene (6 bases). Trimming pared 1 base from V and 3 bases from J, leaving 18 bases between. Germline CDR1 and CDR2: MDHEN and SYDVKM. The CDR3 length is 17 residues. The CDR3, as DNA: TGTGCCAGCAGTTTATTAAGGGGGGAGGGGGACTACTATGGCTACACCTTC. Translated, it gives CASSLLRGEGDYYGYTF.

The V gene is TRBV27, the J gene TRBJ1-2, with D hard to call. V was trimmed by 7 bases and J by 2 bases, leaving 14 bases between them. CDR3 length: 14 residues. Germline loops: CDR1 MNHEY, CDR2 SMNVEV (reference sequence). DNA for the CDR3: TGTGCCAGCAACCGTGGAGGGATCAACTATGGCTACACCTTC. It codes for CASNRGGINYGYTF.

The J gene is TRBJ1-5, the V gene TRBV4-1; 8 bases agree with TRBD1. This CDR3 spans 15 amino acids. Germline CDR1 MGHRA, CDR2 YSYEKL. J gave up 4 bases and V 4 bases, and 6 bases lay outside the gene matches. The CDR3 spells CASSPGQGINQPQHF. DNA for the CDR3: TGCGCCAGCAGCCCCGGACAGGGAATTAATCAGCCCCAGCATTTT.

CDR3 loop: CASSLEAGIINTEAFF. The CDR3 coding sequence is TGTGCCAGCAGCTTGGAAGCAGGGATAATAAACACTGAAGCTTTCTTT. The V gene is TRBV5-6, the J gene TRBJ1-1; D may be TRBD1 (5 bases). V was clipped by 0 bases and J by 2 bases, with 14 bases between them. This CDR3 has 16 amino acids. Germline-derived CDR1 and CDR2 are SGHDT and YYEEEE.

CDR3 sequence reads: CASTITDTQYF. Written as DNA, the CDR3 is TGTGCCAGCACAATCACAGATACGCAGTATTTT. V is TRBV7-2 and J is TRBJ2-3, with D unresolved. The CDR3 length is 11 residues. Trimming cost V 7 bases and J 2 bases, with 4 bases left between them. Germline V gene lookup returns CDR1 SGHTA and CDR2 FQGNSA.

The J gene is TRBJ2-7, the V gene TRBV28; TRBD2 might be the D (5 bases). V was cut by 4 bases and J by 0 bases, with 13 bases left in between. This CDR3 spans 15 amino acids. The germline gives CDR1 MDHEN, CDR2 SYDVKM. DNA for the CDR3: TGTGCCAGCAGTTCCGGGATAACCAGCTCCTACGAGCAGTACTTC. This codes for CASSSGITSSYEQYF.

This chain joins TRBV5-1 and TRBJ2-3; D is perhaps TRBD2 (5 bases). CDR1 SGHRS and CDR2 YFSETQ come from the germline V gene. Trimming pared 5 bases from V and 4 bases from J, leaving 14 bases between. This CDR3 has 14 residues. The CDR3 bases are TGCGCCAGCAGTCCGGGAACCACGGCAGATACGCAGTATTTT. Amino acids: CASSPGTTADTQYF.

The chain recombines TRBV10-3 with TRBJ2-2; 10 nucleotides match TRBD2. Losses at the gene ends were 3 bases for V and 4 bases for J; bases not matched to a gene: 17. CDR1 and CDR2 from the germline V gene are ENHRY and SYGVKD. The CDR3 covers 20 residues. The CDR3 nucleotides read TGTGCCATCAGTGACGTTAGCGGGAGGACGATTAATCGACTCACCGGGGAGCTGTTTTTT. It encodes CAISDVSGRTINRLTGELFF.

The gene calls are TRBV30 and TRBJ2-3; D possibly corresponds to TRBD2 (6 bases). The ends were cut back, 7 bases at V and 1 base at J, with 12 bases in the middle. CDR1 and CDR2 (germline): GTSNPN, SVGIG (reference sequence). The length of the CDR3 is 13 residues. CDR3 amino acids: CAFSPGGTDTQYF. The DNA of the CDR3 is TGTGCCTTCTCACCGGGGGGCACAGATACGCAGTATTTT. The whole variable domain, filled in from reference TRBV30 and TRBJ2-3, reads SQTIHQWPATLVQPVGSPLSLECTVEGTSNPNLYWYRQAAGRGLQLLFYSVGIGQISSEVPQNLSASRPQDRQFILSSKKLLLSDSGFYLCAFSPGGTDTQYFGPGTRLTVL.

V usage is TRBV5-6 and J usage is TRBJ2-7; no firm D call. V lost 4 bases to trimming and J lost 3 bases, with 14 bases between them. The CDR3 runs to 14 residues. Germline V lookup: CDR1 SGHDT, CDR2 YYEEEE. CDR3 nucleotide sequence: TGTGCCAGCAGCCCCGAGACGGCGGACTACGAGCAGTACTTC. It translates to CASSPETADYEQYF.

The chain is built from TRBV4-3 and TRBJ1-1, with TRBD1 as a possible D gene (5 bases). This CDR3 spans 16 amino acids. In germline, CDR1 is LGHNA, CDR2 YSLEER. V dropped 0 bases and J dropped 1 base, with 12 bases sitting between them. CDR3 nucleotide sequence: TGCGCCAGCAGCCAAGAGGGAGGGCAGGGGAACACTGAAGCTTTCTTT. It codes for CASSQEGGQGNTEAFF.